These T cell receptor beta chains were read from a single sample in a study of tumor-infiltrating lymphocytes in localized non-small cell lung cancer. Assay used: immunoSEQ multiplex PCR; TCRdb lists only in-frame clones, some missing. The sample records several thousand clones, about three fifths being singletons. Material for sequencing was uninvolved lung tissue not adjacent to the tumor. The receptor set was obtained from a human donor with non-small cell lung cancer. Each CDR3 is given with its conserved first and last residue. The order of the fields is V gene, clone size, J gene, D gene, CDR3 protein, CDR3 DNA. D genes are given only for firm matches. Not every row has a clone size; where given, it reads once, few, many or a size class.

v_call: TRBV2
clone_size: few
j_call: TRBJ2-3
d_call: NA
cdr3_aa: CASIRARSTDTQYF
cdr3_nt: TGTGCCAGCATCCGGGCCCGGAGCACAGATACGCAGTATTTT

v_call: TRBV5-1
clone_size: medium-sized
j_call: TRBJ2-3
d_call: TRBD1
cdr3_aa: CASSLEGQGTDTQYF
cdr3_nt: TGCGCCAGCAGCTTGGAGGGACAGGGCACAGATACGCAGTATTTT

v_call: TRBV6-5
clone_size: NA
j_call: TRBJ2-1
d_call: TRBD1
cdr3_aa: CASSTGTGLYNEQFF
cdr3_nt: TGTGCCAGCAGTACCGGGACAGGCCTTTACAATGAGCAGTTCTTC

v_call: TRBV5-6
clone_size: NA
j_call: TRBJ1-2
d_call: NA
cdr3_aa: CASSGANYGYTF
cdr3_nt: TGTGCCAGCTCGGGTGCTAACTATGGCTACACCTTC

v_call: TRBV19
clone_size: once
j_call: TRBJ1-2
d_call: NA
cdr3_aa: CASSILANYGYTF
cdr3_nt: TGTGCCAGTAGTATTTTGGCTAACTATGGCTACACCTTC

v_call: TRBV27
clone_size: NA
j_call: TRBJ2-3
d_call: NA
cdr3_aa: CASSFPAGTTQYF
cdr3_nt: TGTGCCAGCAGTTTTCCTGCAGGGACTACGCAGTATTTT

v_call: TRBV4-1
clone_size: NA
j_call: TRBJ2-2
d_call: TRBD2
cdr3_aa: CASSQASGGRTGELFF
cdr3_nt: TGCGCCAGCAGCCAAGCTAGCGGGGGGCGCACCGGGGAGCTGTTTTTT

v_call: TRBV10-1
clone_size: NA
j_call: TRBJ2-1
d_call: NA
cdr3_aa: CASSDRTGQFF
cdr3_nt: TGCGCCAGCAGTGATAGAACTGGACAGTTCTTC

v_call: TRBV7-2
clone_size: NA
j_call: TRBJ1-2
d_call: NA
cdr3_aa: CASSLSSGLNYGYTF
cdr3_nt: TGTGCCAGCAGCTTATCTTCAGGACTTAACTATGGCTACACCTTC

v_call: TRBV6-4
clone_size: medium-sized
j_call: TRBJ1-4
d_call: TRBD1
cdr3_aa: CASSEVGTGTSTNEKLFF
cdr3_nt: TGTGCCAGCAGTGAAGTAGGGACAGGGACCTCAACTAATGAAAAACTGTTTTTT

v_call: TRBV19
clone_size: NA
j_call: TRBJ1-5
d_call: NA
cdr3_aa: CASNDRDWTIEPQHF
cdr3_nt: TGTGCCAGTAACGACCGGGACTGGACTATCGAGCCCCAGCATTTT

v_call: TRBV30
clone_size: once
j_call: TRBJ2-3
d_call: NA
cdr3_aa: CAWSVGGPPYF
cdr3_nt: TGTGCCTGGAGTGTTGGGGGGCCGCCGTATTTT

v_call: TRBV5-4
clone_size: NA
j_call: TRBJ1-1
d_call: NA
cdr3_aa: CASSPGGGTNTEAFF
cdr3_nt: TGTGCCAGCAGCCCGGGCGGGGGGACGAACACTGAAGCTTTCTTT

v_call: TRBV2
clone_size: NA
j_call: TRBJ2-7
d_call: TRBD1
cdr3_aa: CASSLTGGYEQYF
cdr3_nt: TGTGCCAGCAGTCTGACAGGGGGGTACGAGCAGTACTTC

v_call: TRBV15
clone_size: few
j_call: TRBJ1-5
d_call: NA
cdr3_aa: CATSRGGNSNQPQHF
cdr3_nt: TGTGCCACCAGCAGGGGGGGGAATAGCAATCAGCCCCAGCATTTT

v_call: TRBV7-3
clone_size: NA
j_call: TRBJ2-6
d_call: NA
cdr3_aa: CASSLTAFWGSGANVLTF
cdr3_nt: TGTGCCAGCAGCTTAACGGCTTTTTGGGGCTCTGGGGCCAACGTCCTGACTTTC

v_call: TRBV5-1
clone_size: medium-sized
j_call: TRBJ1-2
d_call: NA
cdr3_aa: CASSLESPNYGYTF
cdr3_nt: TGCGCCAGCAGCTTGGAGTCACCTAACTATGGCTACACCTTC

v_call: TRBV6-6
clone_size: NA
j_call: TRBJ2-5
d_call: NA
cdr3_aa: CASKAQKETQYF
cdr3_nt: TGTGCCAGCAAGGCCCAGAAAGAGACCCAGTACTTC

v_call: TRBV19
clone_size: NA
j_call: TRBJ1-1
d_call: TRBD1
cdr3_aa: CASRGQVFSEAFF
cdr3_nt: TGTGCCAGCAGGGGACAGGTCTTTTCTGAAGCTTTCTTT

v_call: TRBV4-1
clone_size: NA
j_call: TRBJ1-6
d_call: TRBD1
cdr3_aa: CASSQASPGQGSSPLHF
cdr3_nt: TGCGCCAGCAGCCAAGCATCCCCGGGACAGGGGTCTTCACCCCTCCACTTT

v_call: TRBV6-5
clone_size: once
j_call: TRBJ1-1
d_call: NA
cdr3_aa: CASSSQGVGAFF
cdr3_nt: TGTGCCAGCAGTTCCCAGGGAGTTGGAGCTTTCTTT

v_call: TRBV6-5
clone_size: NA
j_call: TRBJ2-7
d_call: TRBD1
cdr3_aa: CASSKDRSTYEQYF
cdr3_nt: TGTGCCAGCAGTAAGGACAGGTCTACCTACGAGCAGTACTTC

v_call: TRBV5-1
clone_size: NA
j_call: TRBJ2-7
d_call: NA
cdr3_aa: CASSNYSDSGSYEQYF
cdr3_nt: TGCGCCAGCAGCAACTACTCTGACAGCGGCTCCTACGAGCAGTACTTC

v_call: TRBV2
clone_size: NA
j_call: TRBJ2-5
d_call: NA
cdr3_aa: CASSGGQQETQYF
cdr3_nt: TGTGCCAGCAGTGGAGGACAACAAGAGACCCAGTACTTC

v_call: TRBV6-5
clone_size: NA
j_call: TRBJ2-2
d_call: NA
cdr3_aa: CASSYSRAGELFF
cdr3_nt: TGTGCCAGCAGTTACTCGAGGGCCGGGGAGCTGTTTTTT

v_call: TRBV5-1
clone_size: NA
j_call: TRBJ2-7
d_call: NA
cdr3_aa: CASSLKPRAEQYF
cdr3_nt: TGCGCCAGCAGCTTGAAGCCCAGGGCCGAGCAGTACTTC

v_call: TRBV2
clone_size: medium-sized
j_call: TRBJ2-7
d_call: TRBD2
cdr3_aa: CASRKTSGVNEQYF
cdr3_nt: TGTGCCAGCAGGAAGACTAGCGGGGTGAACGAGCAGTACTTC

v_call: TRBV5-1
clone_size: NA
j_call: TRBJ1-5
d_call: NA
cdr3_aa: CASSGGTPFVTQHF
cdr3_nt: TGCGCCAGCAGCGGGGGGACACCCTTTGTGACCCAGCATTTT

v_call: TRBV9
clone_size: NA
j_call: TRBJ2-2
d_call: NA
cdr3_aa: CASSVETGATGELFF
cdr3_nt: TGTGCCAGCAGCGTAGAAACCGGGGCGACCGGGGAGCTGTTTTTT

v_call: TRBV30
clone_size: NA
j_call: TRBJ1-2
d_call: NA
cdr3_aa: CAWSVAYNYGYTF
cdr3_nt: TGTGCCTGGAGCGTCGCTTATAACTATGGCTACACCTTC

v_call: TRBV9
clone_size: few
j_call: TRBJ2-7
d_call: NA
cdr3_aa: CASSLSGSPHEQYF
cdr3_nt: TGTGCCAGCAGCCTTTCGGGATCCCCCCACGAGCAGTACTTC

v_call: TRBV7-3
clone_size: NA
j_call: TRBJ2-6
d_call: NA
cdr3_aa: CASSSRGGTGANVLTF
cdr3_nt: TGTGCCAGCAGCTCCAGGGGGGGCACTGGGGCCAACGTCCTGACTTTC

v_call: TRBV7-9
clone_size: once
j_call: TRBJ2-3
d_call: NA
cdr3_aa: CASSLVEGADTQYF
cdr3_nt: TGTGCCAGCAGCTTAGTCGAGGGGGCAGATACGCAGTATTTT

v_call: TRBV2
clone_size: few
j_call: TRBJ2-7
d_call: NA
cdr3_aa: CASTQAGDEQYF
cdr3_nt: TGTGCCAGCACCCAGGCTGGGGACGAGCAGTACTTC

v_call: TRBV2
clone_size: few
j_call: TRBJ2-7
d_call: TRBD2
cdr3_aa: CASSEAWTSGEQYF
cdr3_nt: TGTGCCAGCAGTGAAGCGTGGACTAGCGGGGAGCAGTACTTC

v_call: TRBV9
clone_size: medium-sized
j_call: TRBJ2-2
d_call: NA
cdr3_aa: CASSVRRDRTNTGELFF
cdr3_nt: TGTGCCAGCAGCGTCCGCAGGGACCGAACCAACACCGGGGAGCTGTTTTTT

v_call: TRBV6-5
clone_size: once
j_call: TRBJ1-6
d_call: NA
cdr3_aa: CASRVDNSPLHF
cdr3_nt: TGTGCCAGCAGGGTAGATAATTCACCCCTCCACTTT

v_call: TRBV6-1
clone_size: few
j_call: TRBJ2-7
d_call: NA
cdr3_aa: CASSEQGIDEQYF
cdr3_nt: TGTGCCAGCAGTGAGCAGGGTATCGACGAGCAGTACTTC

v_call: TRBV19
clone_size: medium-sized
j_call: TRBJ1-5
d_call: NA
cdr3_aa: CASSTRGRLYSNQPQHF
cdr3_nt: TGTGCCAGTAGTACCCGGGGACGGCTTTATAGCAATCAGCCCCAGCATTTT

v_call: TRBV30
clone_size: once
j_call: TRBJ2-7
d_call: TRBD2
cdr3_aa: CAWKNGDYSYEQYF
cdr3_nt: TGTGCCTGGAAAAACGGGGACTACTCCTACGAGCAGTACTTC

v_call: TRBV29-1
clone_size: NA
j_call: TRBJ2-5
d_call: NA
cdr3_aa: CSAAEGTYQETQYF
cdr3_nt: TGCAGCGCGGCTGAGGGGACGTACCAAGAGACCCAGTACTTC

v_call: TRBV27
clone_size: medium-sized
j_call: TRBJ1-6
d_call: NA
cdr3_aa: CASRVAGNSPLHF
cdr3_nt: TGTGCCAGCAGGGTGGCCGGGAATTCACCCCTCCACTTT

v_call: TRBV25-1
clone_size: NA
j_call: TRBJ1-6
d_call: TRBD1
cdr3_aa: CASMDRGTNSPLHF
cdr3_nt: TGTGCCAGCATGGACAGGGGAACGAATTCACCCCTCCACTTT

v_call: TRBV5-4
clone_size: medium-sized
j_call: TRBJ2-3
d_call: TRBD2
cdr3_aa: CASSLASGGAGDTQYF
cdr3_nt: TGTGCCAGCAGCTTAGCGAGCGGGGGGGCAGGAGATACGCAGTATTTT

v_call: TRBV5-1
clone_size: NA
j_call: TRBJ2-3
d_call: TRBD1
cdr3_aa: CASSFGQVTDTQYF
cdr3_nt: TGCGCCAGCAGCTTTGGACAGGTCACAGATACGCAGTATTTT

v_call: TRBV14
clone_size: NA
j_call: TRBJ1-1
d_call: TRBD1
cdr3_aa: CASSRDRGNTEAFF
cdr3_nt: TGTGCCAGCAGCCGGGACAGGGGGAACACTGAAGCTTTCTTT